The 12 T cell receptor beta chains presented below share a single source sample, sequenced in a study of monozygotic twins with inflammatory bowel disease. TCRdb reprocessed the 5' RACE reads; each CDR3 protein has one entry and no DNA is given. This listing includes some 170,000 distinct CDR3 sequences. Sequencing was done on a sample of blood. The receptor source for this set is a human donor with ulcerative colitis or Crohn's disease, or a healthy co-twin of an affected twin (not recorded which).

The gene calls are TRBV9 and TRBJ2-3; there is no DNA to check the TCRdb D call of TRBD1. Germline V gene sequence: CDR1 SGDLS, CDR2 YYNGEE. The CDR3 length is 17 residues. CDR3 in amino acids: CASSVAGTEPSTDTQYF.

The chain recombines TRBV5-1 with TRBJ1-1; the D call of TRBD1 rests on TCRdb alone, since no DNA is present to check it. CDR3 length equals 14 residues. Germline values: CDR1 SGHRS, CDR2 YFSETQ. The CDR3 spells CASSLKRGNAEAFF. The full variable domain, its missing parts supplied by reference TRBV5-1 and TRBJ1-1, is KAGVTQTPRYLIKTRGQQVTLSCSPISGHRSVSWYQQTPGQGLQFLFEYFSETQRNKGNFPGRFSGRQFSNSRSEMNVSTLELGDSALYLCASSLKRGNAEAFFGQGTRLTVV.

This chain connects TRBV7-9 to TRBJ2-1. This CDR3 is 14 amino acids long. Germline lookup yields CDR1 SEHNR and CDR2 FQNEAQ (reference sequence). The CDR3 loop reads CASSFLHPYNEQFF.

The chain uses TRBV4-3 and TRBJ2-1; the TCRdb call, TRBD2, lacks DNA for checking. Per the germline V gene, CDR1 is LGHNA and CDR2 is YSLEER. CDR3 length: 14 amino acids. The CDR3 reads CASSQDRPSDEQFF.

The V and J genes are TRBV28 and TRBJ1-2; no DNA is available, so the TRBD1 call from TCRdb remains unchecked. The CDR3 length is 15 residues. Germline assignment: CDR1 MDHEN and CDR2 SYDVKM. This CDR3 is CASSLFTGGSGGYTF.

The rearrangement joins TRBV6-5 to TRBJ2-5; TCRdb indicates TRBD1, and absent DNA this call remains unverified. This CDR3 contains 15 residues. Germline CDR1 and CDR2: MNHEY and SVGAGI. The CDR3: CASSYEGTGRETQYF.

The J gene is TRBJ1-1, the V gene TRBV9. The CDR3 extends over 16 amino acids. CDR1 SGDLS and CDR2 YYNGEE come from the germline V gene. The CDR3 region is CASSASRRASSAEAFF.

This chain uses TRBV7-8 with TRBJ2-2. Germline V CDR1 and CDR2: SGHVS, FQNEAQ. The CDR3 is 16 amino acids. The CDR3 spells CASSLIGGMNTGELFF.

The chain carries TRBV20-1 and TRBJ2-5; no DNA is available, so the TRBD2 call from TCRdb remains unchecked. Germline CDR1 DFQATT, CDR2 SNEGSKA (reference sequence). This CDR3 region has 15 residues. This chain's CDR3 is CSARWGRARGETQYF.

This chain joins TRBV9 and TRBJ2-1. This CDR3 contains 15 residues. Germline V gene data show CDR1 as SGDLS and CDR2 as YYNGEE. This CDR3 is CASSVAPTKEDEQFF.

The rearrangement joins TRBV12-3 or TRBV12-4 to TRBJ2-7; absent DNA, TCRdb's TRBD1 call cannot be checked. The CDR3 totals 15 residues. This CDR3 reads CASSLEDRARYEQYF.

The chain combines TRBV20-1 with TRBJ1-5; without DNA, the TCRdb call of TRBD1 cannot be checked. CDR3 length: 20 amino acids. Germline loops: CDR1 DFQATT, CDR2 SNEGSKA (reference sequence). CDR3 amino acids: CSACRCIGWARPYSNQPQHF.